This TCR beta chain was profiled in a study of T cells in Graves' hyperthyroidism and ophthalmopathy. Study background: At the time of initial diagnosis and before any treatment, peripheral blood was collected.

Regions amplified from RNA transcripts were the TCR beta CDR3 regions. During a first-round RT-PCR of the TCR CDR3, the HTBI primer set was used. TCRdb used MiXCR to reprocess the multiplex PCR reads, holding one entry per CDR3 protein. The sample comprises approximately 600,000 distinct CDR3 sequences, roughly 15% of which are singletons, and about 4.5% rests with the top ten. Germline CDR1 reads KGHSH; CDR2 reads LQKENI. V was pared by 3 bases and J by 7 bases, with 9 bases of the junction left unmatched. The CDR3 runs 15 residues. Cells are PBMCs isolated from 10 ml of fresh blood. This TCR was recovered from a woman in her thirties or forties with Graves' ophthalmopathy. Sequenced input: blood. The chain employs TRBV18 and TRBJ1-3; 7 nucleotides line up with TRBD1. CDR3 sequence reads: CASSPPSQQGNTIYF. The CDR3 DNA follows: TGTGCCAGCTCACCCCCCTCTCAACAGGGGAACACCATATATTTT. Looking up the rest from reference TRBV18 and TRBJ1-3 gives the full variable domain: NAGVMQNPRHLVRRRGQEARLRCSPMKGHSHVYWYRQLPEEGLKFMVYLQKENIIDESGMPKERFSAEFPKEGPSILRIQQVVRGDSAAYFCASSPPSQQGNTIYFGEGSWLTVV.